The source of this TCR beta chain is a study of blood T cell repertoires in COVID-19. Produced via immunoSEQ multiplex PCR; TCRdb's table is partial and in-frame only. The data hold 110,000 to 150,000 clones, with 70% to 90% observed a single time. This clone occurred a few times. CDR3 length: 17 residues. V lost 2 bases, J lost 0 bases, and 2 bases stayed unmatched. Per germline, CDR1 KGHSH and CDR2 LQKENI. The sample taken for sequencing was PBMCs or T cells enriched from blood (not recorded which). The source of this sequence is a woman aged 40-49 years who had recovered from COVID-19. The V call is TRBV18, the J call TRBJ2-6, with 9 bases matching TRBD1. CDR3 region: CASSPGTGFSGANVLTF. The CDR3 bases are TGTGCCAGCTCACCAGGGACAGGGTTCTCTGGGGCCAACGTCCTGACTTTC.